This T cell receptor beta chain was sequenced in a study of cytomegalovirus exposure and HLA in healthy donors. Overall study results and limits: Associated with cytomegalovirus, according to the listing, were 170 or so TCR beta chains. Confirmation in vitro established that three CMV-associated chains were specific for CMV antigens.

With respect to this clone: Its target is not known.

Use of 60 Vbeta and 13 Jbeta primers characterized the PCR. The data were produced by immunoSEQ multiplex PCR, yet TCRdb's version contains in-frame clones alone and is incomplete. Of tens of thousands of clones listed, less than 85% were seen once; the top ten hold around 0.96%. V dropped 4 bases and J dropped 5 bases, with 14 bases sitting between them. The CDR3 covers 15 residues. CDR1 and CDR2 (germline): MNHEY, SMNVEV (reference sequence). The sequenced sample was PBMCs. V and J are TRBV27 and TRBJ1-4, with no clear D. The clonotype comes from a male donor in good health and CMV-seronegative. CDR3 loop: CASSWTGRENEKLFF. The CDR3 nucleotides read TGTGCCAGCAGTTGGACGGGAAGGGAAAATGAAAAACTGTTTTTT.